This T cell receptor beta chain came from a study of blood T cell repertoires in COVID-19 (dated by TCRdb to 2020 to 2021). Background on the whole study: The collaborator samples originated in the United States, Italy and Spain and spanned the acute and convalescent phases of COVID-19. The material from the prospective study consisted of cDNA or gDNA derived from T cells, B-cell-depleted T cells, or PBMCs. Deeply sampled blood TCRbeta repertoires from subjects exposed to, actively infected with, or recovered from COVID-19 were included in the dataset. The repertoires were released in a freely available public database intended as a resource for research on the immune response to SARS-CoV-2. Samples came from the ongoing ImmuneRACE study (first 160 participants) plus 1,254 subjects from 6 global collaborators. A de-identified subject ID, COVID-19 status, age in years and sex were almost always included in the sample metadata. HLA class I and class II types, where available, came from metadata supplied by the sample provider rather than from assay-based typing. Summary of the overall study and its limitations: The quantity of clinical and demographic metadata differed by source and by participant and was supplied without curation.

TCRbeta CDR3 regions were amplified from genomic DNA by means of the immunoSEQ Assay, a bias-controlled multiplex PCR. As for how the authors treated the data: The number of nucleated cells in each sample was estimated by amplification of reference gene primers within the assay. Sequence reads were collapsed and filtered to measure the absolute abundance of every unique TCRbeta CDR3 rearrangement. For each sample, productive Simpson clonality was calculated by taking the square root of Simpson's diversity index across productive rearrangements. TCRdb stores this immuneACCESS table with in-frame sequences only. Part of the clones is absent; in the studies checked, under half of the shortfall reflects unresolved V genes, and no reason is known for the rest. V, J and clone size reflect that table, while D and trimming were determined from the DNA. Present in this sample are about 220,000 clones, 75% to 85% of which were seen just once. The ten biggest clones cover roughly 8.7% of the sample.

About this clone itself: Its target antigen remains unknown. There are no base qualities to consult, and no much larger clone falls within one base.

Measured from the cysteine to the phenylalanine, the CDR3 is 11 residues long. Just the 33-base CDR3 DNA is kept, in frame starting at base 1. From a lookup of the germline V gene (reference sequence), CDR1 and CDR2 are LNHDA and SQIVND. At the junction V is shortened by 5 bases and J by 6 bases, with 7 bases in between. The collaborating institutions used their own protocols to collect whole blood in K2EDTA tubes. Collaborator samples were shipped for TCRbeta analysis as frozen whole blood, isolated PBMCs, or DNA extracted from either sample type. This TCR derives from a man aged 50-60 years with active or convalescent COVID-19. What was sequenced was peripheral blood. Recombination joined TRBV19 with TRBJ1-1, with the D gene call left open. The CDR3 protein sequence reads: CASSSEAEAFF. DNA sequence: TGTGCCAGTAGTTCGGAGGCTGAAGCTTTCTTT.